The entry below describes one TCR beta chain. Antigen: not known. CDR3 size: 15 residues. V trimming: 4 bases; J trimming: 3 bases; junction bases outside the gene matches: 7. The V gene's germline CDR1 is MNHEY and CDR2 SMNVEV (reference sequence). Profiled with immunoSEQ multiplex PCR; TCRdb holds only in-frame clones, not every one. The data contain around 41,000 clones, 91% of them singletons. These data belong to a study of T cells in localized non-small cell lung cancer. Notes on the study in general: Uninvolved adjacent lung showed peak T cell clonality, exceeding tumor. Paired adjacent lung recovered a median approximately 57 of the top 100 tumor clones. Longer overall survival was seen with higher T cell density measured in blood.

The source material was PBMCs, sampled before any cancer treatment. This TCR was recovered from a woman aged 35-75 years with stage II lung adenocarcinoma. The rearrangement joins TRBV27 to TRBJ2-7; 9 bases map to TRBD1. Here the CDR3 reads CASSSLGTGNYEQYF. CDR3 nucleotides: TGTGCCAGCAGTTCCCTCGGGACAGGGAACTACGAGCAGTACTTC.